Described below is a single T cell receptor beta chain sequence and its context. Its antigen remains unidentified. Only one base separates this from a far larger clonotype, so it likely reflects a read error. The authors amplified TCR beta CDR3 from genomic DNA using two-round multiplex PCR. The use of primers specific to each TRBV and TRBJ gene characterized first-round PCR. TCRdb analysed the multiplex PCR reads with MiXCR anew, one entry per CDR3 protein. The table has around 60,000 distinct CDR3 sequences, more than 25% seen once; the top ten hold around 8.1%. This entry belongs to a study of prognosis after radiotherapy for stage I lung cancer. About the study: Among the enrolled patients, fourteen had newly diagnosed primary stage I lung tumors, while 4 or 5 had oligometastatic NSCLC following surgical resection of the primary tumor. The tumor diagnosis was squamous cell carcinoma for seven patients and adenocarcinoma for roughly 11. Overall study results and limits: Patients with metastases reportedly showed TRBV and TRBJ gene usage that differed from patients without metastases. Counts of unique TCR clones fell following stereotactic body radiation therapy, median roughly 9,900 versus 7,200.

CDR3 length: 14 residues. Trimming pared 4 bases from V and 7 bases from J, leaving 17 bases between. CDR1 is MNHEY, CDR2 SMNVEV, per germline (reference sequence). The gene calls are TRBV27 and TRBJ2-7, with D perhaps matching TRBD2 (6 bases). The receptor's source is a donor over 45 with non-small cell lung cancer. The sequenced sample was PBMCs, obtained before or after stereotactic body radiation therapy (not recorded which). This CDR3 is CASSSRGLYNEQYF. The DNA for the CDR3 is TGTGCCAGCAGTTCCCGGGGACTGTACAATGAGCAGTACTTC.